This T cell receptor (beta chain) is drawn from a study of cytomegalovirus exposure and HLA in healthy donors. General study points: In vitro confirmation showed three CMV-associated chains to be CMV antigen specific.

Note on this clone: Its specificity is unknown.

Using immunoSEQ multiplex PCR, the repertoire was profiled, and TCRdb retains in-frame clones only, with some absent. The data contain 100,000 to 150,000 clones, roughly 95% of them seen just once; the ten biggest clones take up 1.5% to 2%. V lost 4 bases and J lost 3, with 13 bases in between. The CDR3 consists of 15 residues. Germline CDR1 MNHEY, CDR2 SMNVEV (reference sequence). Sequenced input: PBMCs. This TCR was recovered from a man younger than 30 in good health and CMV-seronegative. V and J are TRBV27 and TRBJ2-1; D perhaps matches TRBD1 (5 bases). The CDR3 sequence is CASSYGRASYNEQFF. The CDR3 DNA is TGTGCCAGCAGTTATGGCAGGGCGAGCTACAATGAGCAGTTCTTC.